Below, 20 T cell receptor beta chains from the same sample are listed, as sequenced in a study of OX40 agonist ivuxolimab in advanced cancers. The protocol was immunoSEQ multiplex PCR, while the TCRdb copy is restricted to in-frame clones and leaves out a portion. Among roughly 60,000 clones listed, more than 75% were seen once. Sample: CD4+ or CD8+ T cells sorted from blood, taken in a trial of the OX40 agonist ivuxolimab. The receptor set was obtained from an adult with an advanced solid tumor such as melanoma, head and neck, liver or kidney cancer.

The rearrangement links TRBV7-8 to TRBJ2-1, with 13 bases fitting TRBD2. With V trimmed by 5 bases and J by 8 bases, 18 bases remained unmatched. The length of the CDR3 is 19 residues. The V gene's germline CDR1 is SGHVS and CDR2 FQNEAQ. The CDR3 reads CASSRRGTSGTFREDEQFF. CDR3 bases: TGTGCCAGCAGCCGAAGAGGGACTAGCGGGACCTTTCGTGAGGATGAGCAGTTCTTC.

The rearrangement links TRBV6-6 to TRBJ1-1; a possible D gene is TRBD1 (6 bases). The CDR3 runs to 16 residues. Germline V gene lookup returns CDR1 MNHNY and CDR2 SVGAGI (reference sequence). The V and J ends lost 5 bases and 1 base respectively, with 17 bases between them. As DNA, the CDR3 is TGTGCCAGCAGTAAACCTCAGGGGATGGCGAACACTGAAGCTTTCTTT. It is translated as CASSKPQGMANTEAFF.

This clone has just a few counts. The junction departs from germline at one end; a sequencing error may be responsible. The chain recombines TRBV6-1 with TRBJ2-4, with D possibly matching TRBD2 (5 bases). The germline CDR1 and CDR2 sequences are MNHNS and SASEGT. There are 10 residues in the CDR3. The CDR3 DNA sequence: TGTGCCAGCGGAAGTGGACTGTCGAAGTTC. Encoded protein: CASGSGLSKF.

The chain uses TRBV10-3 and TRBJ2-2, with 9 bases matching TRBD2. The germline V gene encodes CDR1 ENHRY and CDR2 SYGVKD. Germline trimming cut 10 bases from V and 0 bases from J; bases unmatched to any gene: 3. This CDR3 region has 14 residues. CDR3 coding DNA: TGTGCCAGCCGACTAGCGGCGAACACCGGGGAGCTGTTTTTT. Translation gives CASRLAANTGELFF.

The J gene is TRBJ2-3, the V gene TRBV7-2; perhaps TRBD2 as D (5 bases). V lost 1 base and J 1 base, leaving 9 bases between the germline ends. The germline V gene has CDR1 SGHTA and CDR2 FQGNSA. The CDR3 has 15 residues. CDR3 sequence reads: CASSLEWRGTDTQYF. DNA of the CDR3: TGTGCCAGCAGCTTAGAATGGCGGGGCACAGATACGCAGTATTTT.

CDR3: CASSNRTGRHEQFF. The DNA for the CDR3 is TGCGCCAGCAGCAACCGGACAGGGAGGCATGAGCAGTTCTTC. This chain connects TRBV4-3 to TRBJ2-1; 8 nucleotides match TRBD1. The CDR3 loop spans 14 amino acids. Germline assignment: CDR1 LGHNA and CDR2 YSLEER. V was clipped by 5 bases and J by 8 bases; unmatched bases: 8.

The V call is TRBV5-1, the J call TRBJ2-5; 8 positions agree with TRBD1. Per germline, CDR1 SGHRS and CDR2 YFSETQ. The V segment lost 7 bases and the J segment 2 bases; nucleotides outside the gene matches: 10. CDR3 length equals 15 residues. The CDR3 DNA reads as TGCGCCAGCGACCTGACCGGGACAGGTCAAGAGACCCAGTACTTC. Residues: CASDLTGTGQETQYF.

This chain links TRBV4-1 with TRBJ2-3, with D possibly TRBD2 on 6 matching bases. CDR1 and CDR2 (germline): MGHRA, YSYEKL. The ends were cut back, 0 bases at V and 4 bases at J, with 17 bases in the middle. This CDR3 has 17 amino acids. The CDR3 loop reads CASSQEFRDFRADTQYF. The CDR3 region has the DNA TGCGCCAGCAGCCAAGAGTTCCGGGACTTCCGCGCAGATACGCAGTATTTT.

This chain's CDR3 is CASSLGQGSQNEQFF. The DNA for the CDR3 is TGCGCCAGCAGCTTGGGACAGGGTAGTCAAAATGAGCAGTTCTTC. The V gene is TRBV5-1, the J gene TRBJ2-1; 7 bases are shared with TRBD1. The CDR3 is made up of 15 amino acids. Trimming removed 0 bases from V and 7 bases from J; junction bases left unmatched: 7. CDR1 is SGHRS and CDR2 is YFSETQ in the germline V gene.

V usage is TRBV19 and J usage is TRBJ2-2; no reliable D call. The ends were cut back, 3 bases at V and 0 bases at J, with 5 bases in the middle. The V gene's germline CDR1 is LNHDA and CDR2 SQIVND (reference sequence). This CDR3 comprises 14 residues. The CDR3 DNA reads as TGTGCCAGTAGTATGGGCGCGAACACCGGGGAGCTGTTTTTT. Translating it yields CASSMGANTGELFF.

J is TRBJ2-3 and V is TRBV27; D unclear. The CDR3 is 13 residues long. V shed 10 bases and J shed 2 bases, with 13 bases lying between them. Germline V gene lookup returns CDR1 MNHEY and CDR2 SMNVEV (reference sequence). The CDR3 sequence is CAILDRLTDTQYF. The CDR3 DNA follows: TGTGCCATCCTGGACCGACTCACAGATACGCAGTATTTT.

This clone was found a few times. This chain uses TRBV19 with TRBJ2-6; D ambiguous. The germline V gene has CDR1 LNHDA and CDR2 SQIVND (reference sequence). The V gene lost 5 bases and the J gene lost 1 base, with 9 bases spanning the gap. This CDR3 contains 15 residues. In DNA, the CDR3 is TGTGCCAGTAGTGCACAGAAGTCTGGGGCCAACGTCCTGACTTTC. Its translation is CASSAQKSGANVLTF.

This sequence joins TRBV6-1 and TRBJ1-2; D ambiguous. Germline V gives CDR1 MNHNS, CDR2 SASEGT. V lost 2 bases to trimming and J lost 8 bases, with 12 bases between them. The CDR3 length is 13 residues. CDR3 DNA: TGTGCCAGCAGTGAAAAAGGGCTGGAGGGCTACACCTTC. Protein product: CASSEKGLEGYTF.

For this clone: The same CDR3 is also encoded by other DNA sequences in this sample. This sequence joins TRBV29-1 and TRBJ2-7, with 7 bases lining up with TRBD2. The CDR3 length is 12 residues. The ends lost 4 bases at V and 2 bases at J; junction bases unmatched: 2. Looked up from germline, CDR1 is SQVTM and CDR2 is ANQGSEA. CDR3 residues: CSVGGGTYEQYF. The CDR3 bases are TGCAGCGTTGGCGGGGGAACCTACGAGCAGTACTTC.

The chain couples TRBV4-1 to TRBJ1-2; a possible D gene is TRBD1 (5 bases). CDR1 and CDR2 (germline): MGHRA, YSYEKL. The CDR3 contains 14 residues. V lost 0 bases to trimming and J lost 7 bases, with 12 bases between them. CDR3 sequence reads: CASSQDRTTVGYTF. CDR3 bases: TGCGCCAGCAGCCAAGATAGGACAACGGTTGGCTACACCTTC.

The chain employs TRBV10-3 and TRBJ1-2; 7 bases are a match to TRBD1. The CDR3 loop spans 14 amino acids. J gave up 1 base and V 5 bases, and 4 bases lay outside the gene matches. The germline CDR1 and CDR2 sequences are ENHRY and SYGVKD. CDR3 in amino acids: CAISQDRRNYGYTF. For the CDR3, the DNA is TGTGCCATCAGTCAGGACAGGCGTAACTATGGCTACACCTTC.

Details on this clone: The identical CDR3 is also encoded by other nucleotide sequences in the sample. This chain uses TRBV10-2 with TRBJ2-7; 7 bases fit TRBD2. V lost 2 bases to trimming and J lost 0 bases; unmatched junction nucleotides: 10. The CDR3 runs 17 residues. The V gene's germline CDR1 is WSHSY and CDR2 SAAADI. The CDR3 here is CASSEPSGKKNSYEQYF. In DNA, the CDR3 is TGCGCCAGCAGTGAGCCTAGCGGTAAGAAGAACTCCTACGAGCAGTACTTC.

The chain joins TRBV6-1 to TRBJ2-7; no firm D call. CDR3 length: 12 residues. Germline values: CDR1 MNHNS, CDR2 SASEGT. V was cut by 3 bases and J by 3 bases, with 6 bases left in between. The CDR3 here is CASSDSRYEQYF. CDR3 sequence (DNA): TGTGCCAGCAGTGATTCGCGCTACGAGCAGTACTTC.

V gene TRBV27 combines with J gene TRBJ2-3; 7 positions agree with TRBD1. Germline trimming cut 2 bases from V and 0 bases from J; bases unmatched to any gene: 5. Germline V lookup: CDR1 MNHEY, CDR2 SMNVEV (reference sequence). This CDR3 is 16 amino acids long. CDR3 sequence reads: CASSLKVTGSTDTQYF. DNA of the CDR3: TGTGCCAGCAGTTTAAAGGTGACAGGGAGCACAGATACGCAGTATTTT.

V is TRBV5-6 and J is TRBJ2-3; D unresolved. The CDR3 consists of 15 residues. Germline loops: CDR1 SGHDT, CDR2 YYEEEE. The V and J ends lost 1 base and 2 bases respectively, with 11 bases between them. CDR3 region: CASSLFRANTDTQYF. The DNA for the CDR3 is TGTGCCAGCAGCTTGTTTAGGGCCAACACAGATACGCAGTATTTT.